The present T cell receptor beta chain was sequenced within a study of blood T cell repertoires in COVID-19 (dated by TCRdb to 2020 to 2022). Background for the entire study: Collaborator samples came from the United States, Italy and Spain and covered acute and convalescent phases of COVID-19. The prospective study material was composed of cDNA or gDNA derived from T cells, B-cell-depleted T cells, or PBMCs. The dataset comprised deeply sampled blood TCRbeta repertoires from subjects exposed to, actively infected with, or recovered from COVID-19. The repertoires were released in a freely available public database intended as a resource for research on the immune response to SARS-CoV-2. The samples were drawn from two sources: the first 160 participants of the ongoing ImmuneRACE study, and 950 to 1,500 subjects contributed by 6 global collaborators. A de-identified subject ID, COVID-19 status, age in years and sex were almost always included in the sample metadata. HLA class I and class II types, where available, came from metadata supplied by the sample provider rather than from assay-based typing.

Each collaborating institution followed its own protocols to collect whole blood in K2EDTA tubes. For TCRbeta analysis, collaborators shipped samples in one of three forms: frozen whole blood, isolated PBMCs, or DNA extracted from either of those sample types. Remarks on this clone: The antigen this receptor binds is unknown. Qualities for individual bases were not recorded, and no much larger clone is one base off.

TCRbeta CDR3 regions were amplified from genomic DNA by means of the immunoSEQ Assay, a bias-controlled multiplex PCR. Turning to the authors' computational methods: Nucleated cell counts per sample were estimated from amplification of reference gene primers within the assay. To quantify the absolute abundance of each unique TCRbeta CDR3 rearrangement, sequence reads were collapsed and filtered. For each sample, productive Simpson clonality was calculated by taking the square root of Simpson's diversity index across productive rearrangements. Held by TCRdb, this immuneACCESS table contains in-frame sequences only and omits some clones. Under half of the omission traces to an unresolved V gene where checked; the cause of the rest is unknown. That table supplies the V and J calls and clone size; D and trimming were determined from the DNA. Across this sample there are 290,000 or so clones, with around 84% seen only once. 1% to 1.5% of the sample is in the top ten clones.

The CDR3 measures 12 amino acids from cysteine to phenylalanine. The CDR3 DNA has 36 bases and is translated from base 1. Reading the germline V gene (reference sequence) gives CDR1 GTSNPN and CDR2 SVGIG. Trimming costs V 2 bases and J 5 bases, and their ends lie 9 bases apart. The research as a whole found: The quantity of clinical and demographic metadata differed by source and by participant and was supplied without curation.

The specimen sequenced was peripheral blood. The rearrangement combines TRBV30 with TRBJ2-5; no D gene is confidently identified. This receptor was taken from a man between 70 and 80 years old with acute or convalescent COVID-19. The DNA sequence reads TGTGCCTGGAGTAGACTTGCCGAGACCCAGTACTTC. The encoded protein is CAWSRLAETQYF. Where the CDR3 stops, the reference TRBV30 and TRBJ2-5 genes take over; the full variable domain is SQTIHQWPATLVQPVGSPLSLECTVEGTSNPNLYWYRQAAGRGLQLLFYSVGIGQISSEVPQNLSASRPQDRQFILSSKKLLLSDSGFYLCAWSRLAETQYFGPGTRLLVL.